The 18 T cell receptor beta chains in this list originate from one sample, sequenced in a study of beta chain features in type 1 diabetes (dated by TCRdb to 2017 to 2018). The library relied on the immunoSEQ multiplex PCR assay. The entire amount of isolated RNA was reverse transcribed using the High Capacity cDNA Reverse Transcription Kit, so the sequenced TCRB transcripts were expressed ones. TCRdb obtained this table from immuneACCESS and retained in-frame rearrangements with V and J assigned. These tables miss some clones; where compared with another copy, unresolved V genes account for less than half of the shortfall, and the remainder is unexplained. The sample includes under 900,000 clones, with under 20% observed a single time. The ten biggest clones cover roughly 0.025% of the sample. Input material: naive CD4+ T cells from blood. In the paper's terms, the cell subset or site label means: true naive CD4+ T cells. These receptors originate from a woman aged 18-29 years in good health.

This chain connects TRBV21-1 to TRBJ1-1; the D call TRBD1 from the table was never checked on the DNA. TRBV21-1 is recorded as a pseudogene. CDR3 length: 14 residues. The CDR3 is CASSGAGGLVEAFF. The CDR3 nucleotides read TGTGCCAGCAGTGGAGCAGGGGGCCTGGTGGAAGCTTTCTTT.

This clone was detected a few times. The CDR3 coding sequence is TGTGCCAGCTCACCGACATATCCCTCCTACGAGCAGTACTTC. Its translation: CASSPTYPSYEQYF. The V gene is TRBV18, the J gene TRBJ2-7, with no clear D. Trimming shortened V by 3 bases and J by 0 bases, and 9 bases separated the two germline ends. Germline values: CDR1 KGHSH, CDR2 LQKENI. The CDR3 consists of 14 residues. The variable domain in full, completed from reference TRBV18 and TRBJ2-7, reads NAGVMQNPRHLVRRRGQEARLRCSPMKGHSHVYWYRQLPEEGLKFMVYLQKENIIDESGMPKERFSAEFPKEGPSILRIQQVVRGDSAAYFCASSPTYPSYEQYFGPGTRLTVT.

V usage is TRBV28 and J usage is TRBJ2-7, with D possibly matching TRBD2 (6 bases). The CDR3 length is 14 residues. The germline V gene encodes CDR1 MDHEN and CDR2 SYDVKM. Trimming pared 3 bases from V and 4 bases from J, leaving 13 bases between. The DNA of the CDR3 is TGTGCCAGCAGTTTCGCCGGGACTGTATACGAGCAGTACTTC. This sequence encodes CASSFAGTVYEQYF.

For this clone: Other DNA sequences in the sample encode the same CDR3. This chain uses TRBV18 with TRBJ1-2, with 7 nucleotides matching TRBD1. This CDR3 has 14 residues. Unmatched junction bases numbered 1, after V lost 0 bases and J lost 3 bases. Germline V gives CDR1 KGHSH, CDR2 LQKENI. The CDR3 region has the DNA TGTGCCAGCTCACCACCTACAGGGGACTATGGCTACACCTTC. It encodes CASSPPTGDYGYTF. The variable domain in full, completed from reference TRBV18 and TRBJ1-2, reads NAGVMQNPRHLVRRRGQEARLRCSPMKGHSHVYWYRQLPEEGLKFMVYLQKENIIDESGMPKERFSAEFPKEGPSILRIQQVVRGDSAAYFCASSPPTGDYGYTFGSGTRLTVV.

The V and J genes are TRBV6-6 and TRBJ1-1; a possible D gene is TRBD1 (5 bases). Trimming took off 0 bases at V and 7 bases at J, with 9 bases between the two ends. This CDR3 region has 13 residues. Germline CDR1 is MNHNY and CDR2 is SVGAGI (reference sequence). The CDR3 reads CASSYSEGVEAFF. The CDR3 DNA is TGTGCCAGCAGTTACTCAGAAGGGGTTGAAGCTTTCTTT.

This chain connects TRBV7-9 to TRBJ2-3; D may be TRBD2 (5 bases). Between the trimmed V and J ends, which lost 2 bases and 1 base, there was a span of 10 bases. This CDR3 region has 15 residues. Germline loops: CDR1 SEHNR, CDR2 FQNEAQ (reference sequence). CDR3 nucleotides: TGTGCCAGCAGCTTATGGCTAGCCGGCACAGATACGCAGTATTTT. Translation: CASSLWLAGTDTQYF.

In this sample, this clone turned up once. The V and J genes are TRBV27 and TRBJ2-7, with D possibly called TRBD1 or TRBD2 (6 bases each). Trimming left V 7 bases short and J 0 bases short, with 22 bases between. CDR3 length equals 17 residues. CDR1 and CDR2 from the germline V gene are MNHEY and SMNVEV (reference sequence). CDR3 sequence reads: CASTSFWGADLSYEQYF. CDR3 bases: TGTGCCAGCACCTCGTTTTGGGGGGCGGACCTCTCCTACGAGCAGTACTTC.

Only a few counts were recorded for this clone. V is TRBV19 and J is TRBJ1-5; 9 nucleotides agree with TRBD1. CDR3 length equals 14 residues. Germline-derived CDR1 and CDR2 are LNHDA and SQIVND (reference sequence). V was pared by 10 bases and J by 5 bases, with 9 bases of the junction left unmatched. The CDR3 DNA sequence: TGTGCCATGGGTGGGGACAGGGTGGATCAGCCCCAGCATTTT. Amino acids: CAMGGDRVDQPQHF.

The chain combines TRBV19 with TRBJ1-1; a possible D gene is TRBD1 (5 bases). The CDR3 consists of 15 residues. The V end lost 3 bases, the J end lost 0 bases, and 11 bases lay between the germline ends. The germline CDR1 and CDR2 sequences are LNHDA and SQIVND (reference sequence). CDR3 DNA: TGTGCCAGTAGTATTAAGGGCAGGGTGAACACTGAAGCTTTCTTT. Encoded protein: CASSIKGRVNTEAFF.

This clone was seen only a few times. The chain is built from TRBV27 and TRBJ2-5; possible D gene TRBD2, 6 bases. The CDR3 contains 14 residues. Deletions cut 1 base from V and 3 bases from J, with 9 bases between. Germline V CDR1 and CDR2: MNHEY, SMNVEV (reference sequence). CDR3 bases: TGTGCCAGCAGTTTATTCGGGGGTAAAGAGACCCAGTACTTC. This sequence encodes CASSLFGGKETQYF.

The chain combines TRBV10-2 with TRBJ1-5; 9 bases map to TRBD1. This CDR3 contains 16 residues. With V trimmed by 5 bases and J by 6 bases, 11 bases remained unmatched. The germline CDR1 and CDR2 sequences are WSHSY and SAAADI. The CDR3 region has the DNA TGCGCCAGCAGTAAGGTCCGGGACAGGGTGCGTCAGCCCCAGCATTTT. It specifies CASSKVRDRVRQPQHF.

The CDR3: CASSLVGVASNTEAFF. For the CDR3, the DNA is TGTGCCAGCAGCTTAGTGGGGGTAGCCTCCAACACTGAAGCTTTCTTT. The genes are TRBV7-3 and TRBJ1-1; D perhaps matches TRBD1 (5 bases). V dropped 2 bases and J dropped 2 bases, with 15 bases sitting between them. Germline CDR1 and CDR2: SGHTA and FQGTGA. There are 16 residues in the CDR3. Full variable domain (remainder filled in from reference TRBV7-3 and TRBJ1-1): GAGVSQTPSNKVTEKGKYVELRCDPISGHTALYWYRQSLGQGPEFLIYFQGTGAADDSGLPNDRFFAVRPEGSVSTLKIQRTERGDSAVYLCASSLVGVASNTEAFFGQGTRLTVV.

With respect to this clone: Other nucleotide sequences in the sample specify the same CDR3. The genes are TRBV4-3 and TRBJ2-7; D tentatively reads TRBD1 or TRBD2 (5 bases each). Per germline, CDR1 LGHNA and CDR2 YSLEER. V lost 1 base and J 0 bases, leaving 7 bases between the germline ends. This CDR3 has 14 amino acids. CDR3 nucleotides: TGCGCCAGCAGCCAAGTTGGGGGCTCCTACGAGCAGTACTTC. It translates to CASSQVGGSYEQYF.

Note on this clone: The junction shows a germline mismatch at one end, possibly a read error. This chain connects TRBV19 to TRBJ2-1; TRBD2 might be the D (6 bases). Per germline, CDR1 LNHDA and CDR2 SQIVND (reference sequence). The CDR3 runs 12 residues. The CDR3 here is CASRTDYDEQFF. The CDR3 DNA reads as TGTGCCAGTAGGACGGACTACGATGAGCAGTTCTTC.

This clone was counted a few times. This chain connects TRBV15 to TRBJ2-7; D is uncertain. Trimming removed 4 bases from V and 7 bases from J, with 14 bases in between. The CDR3 covers 13 residues. Germline V gene sequence: CDR1 LNHNV, CDR2 YYDKDF (reference sequence). The CDR3 protein is CATSKVTVGEQYF. CDR3 coding DNA: TGTGCCACCAGCAAGGTTACAGTGGGGGAGCAGTACTTC.

The V and J genes are TRBV29-1 and TRBJ1-5; 9 positions agree with TRBD1. V dropped 4 bases and J dropped 6; count of bases not matched to a gene: 4. The germline gives CDR1 SQVTM, CDR2 ANQGSEA. The CDR3 has 13 amino acids. The chain's CDR3 is CSVAVDRGQPQHF. CDR3 bases: TGCAGCGTTGCGGTGGACAGGGGTCAGCCCCAGCATTTT.

The chain recombines TRBV7-9 with TRBJ1-5; D is uncertain. With 1 base removed from V and 4 bases from J, the gap between germline ends came to 8 bases. CDR1 is SEHNR and CDR2 is FQNEAQ in the germline V gene (reference sequence). This CDR3 region has 14 residues. The CDR3 protein is CASSLETRNQPQHF. The CDR3 nucleotides read TGTGCCAGCAGCTTAGAAACACGGAATCAGCCCCAGCATTTT.

J is TRBJ2-5 and V is TRBV10-3; TRBD2 matches at 8 bases. Germline V lookup: CDR1 ENHRY, CDR2 SYGVKD. The CDR3 is made up of 16 amino acids. Losses at the gene ends were 4 bases for V and 4 bases for J; bases not matched to a gene: 11. This CDR3 reads CAISVGSGSRGETQYF. For the CDR3, the DNA is TGTGCCATCAGTGTGGGGAGCGGGAGTAGAGGAGAGACCCAGTACTTC.